Listed below are T cell receptor beta chains from one sample, sequenced in a study of blood T cells in healthy people across ages. MiXCR was run by TCRdb on the 5' RACE reads, yielding one entry per CDR3 protein. The sample has hundreds of thousands of distinct CDR3 sequences; over 20% are singletons. Sequencing was done on a sample of blood. Receptor source: a man aged 70 or older in good health. Each CDR3 is given with its conserved first and last residue. Fields, in order: V gene, J gene, CDR3 protein.

v_call: TRBV7-3; j_call: TRBJ2-3; cdr3_aa: CASSLTEGLAGRNTDTQYF
v_call: TRBV6-2/TRBV6-3; j_call: TRBJ1-1; cdr3_aa: CASRGRGGMNTEAFF
v_call: TRBV20-1; j_call: TRBJ1-3; cdr3_aa: CSARDATGGNGNTIYF
v_call: TRBV30; j_call: TRBJ1-4; cdr3_aa: CAWNPGQGGLFF
v_call: TRBV10-3; j_call: TRBJ2-2; cdr3_aa: CAISESGTVNTGELFF
v_call: TRBV29-1; j_call: TRBJ2-1; cdr3_aa: CSVVGQGNYNEQFF
v_call: TRBV20-1; j_call: TRBJ1-4; cdr3_aa: CSARRGGVANEKLFF
v_call: TRBV7-9; j_call: TRBJ2-6; cdr3_aa: CASSLSGTLSSGANVLTF
v_call: TRBV12-5; j_call: NA; cdr3_aa: CASALEEGQHYEQYF
v_call: TRBV28; j_call: TRBJ2-5; cdr3_aa: CASSFGRGRETQYF
v_call: TRBV12-3/TRBV12-4; j_call: TRBJ1-1; cdr3_aa: CASSPGKADEAFF
v_call: TRBV6-2/TRBV6-3; j_call: TRBJ2-1; cdr3_aa: CASSDRSRSSYNEQFF
v_call: TRBV7-2; j_call: TRBJ2-5; cdr3_aa: CASSLAKTSGRETQYF
v_call: TRBV30; j_call: TRBJ1-4; cdr3_aa: CAWSVATTNEKLFF
v_call: TRBV18; j_call: TRBJ2-5; cdr3_aa: CASATDREKTQYF
v_call: TRBV5-1; j_call: TRBJ2-3; cdr3_aa: CASSLEGAADTQYF
v_call: TRBV12-3/TRBV12-4; j_call: TRBJ2-3; cdr3_aa: CASSLGTSGTSQYF
v_call: TRBV12-3/TRBV12-4; j_call: TRBJ2-4; cdr3_aa: CASSLAGVTKNIQYF
v_call: TRBV7-9; j_call: TRBJ2-3; cdr3_aa: CASSDSDTDTQYF
v_call: TRBV20-1; j_call: TRBJ1-1; cdr3_aa: CSARDLGGEVRNTEAFF
v_call: TRBV15; j_call: TRBJ2-1; cdr3_aa: CATSSGLADDNEQFF
v_call: TRBV9; j_call: TRBJ2-7; cdr3_aa: CASSVDQDASYEQYF